The clone carrying this T cell receptor (beta chain) was counted a few times. Produced via immunoSEQ multiplex PCR; TCRdb's table is partial and in-frame only. This sample has around 200,000 clones, with about four fifths found just once. CDR1 is MDHEN, CDR2 SYDVKM, per germline. The CDR3 consists of 13 residues. The ends were cut back, 6 bases at V and 2 bases at J, with 11 bases in the middle. This specimen comes from a study of blood T cell repertoires in COVID-19. Study as a whole: T cells, B-cell-depleted T cells, or PBMCs supplied cDNA or gDNA.

This TCR came from a woman in her forties with acute or convalescent COVID-19. This chain connects TRBV28 to TRBJ2-7; a possible D gene is TRBD2 (5 bases). Sequencing was carried out using peripheral blood. For the CDR3, the DNA is TGTGCCAGCAGGGAGGTAATGACCTACGAGCAGTACTTC. This codes for CASREVMTYEQYF. The full variable domain, rest sourced from reference TRBV28 and TRBJ2-7, is DVKVTQSSRYLVKRTGEKVFLECVQDMDHENMFWYRQDPGLGLRLIYFSYDVKMKEKGDIPEGYSVSREKKERFSLILESASTNQTSMYLCASREVMTYEQYFGPGTRLTVT.